These 20 T cell receptor beta chains share one sample of origin, sequenced in a study of shared clonotypes between healthy human individuals. Profiled with immunoSEQ multiplex PCR; TCRdb holds only in-frame clones, not every one. The table has 900,000 to 1,200,000 clones, 78% seen once. Specimen: memory CD4+ T cells from PBMCs. Subset noted: CD45RA-negative fraction. The source is a man aged 18 to 35 in good health. Some clones in this sample may be carry-over from other donors' samples.

This chain uses TRBV6-1 with TRBJ2-6; D gene uncertain. Germline CDR1 is MNHNS and CDR2 is SASEGT. The CDR3 spans 16 residues. Trimming stripped 1 base from V and 3 bases from J, with 10 bases between. CDR3 sequence reads: CASSEEGRHGANVLTF. The CDR3 nucleotides are TGTGCCAGCAGTGAAGAAGGCCGGCATGGGGCCAACGTCCTGACTTTC.

This clone has just a few counts. The V call is TRBV2, the J call TRBJ1-5; D is unresolved. V lost 6 bases, J lost 0 bases, and 9 bases lay in between. CDR3 size: 14 residues. Germline V gene sequence: CDR1 SNHLY, CDR2 FYNNEI. CDR3 amino acids: CASSYGYSNQPQHF. The DNA for the CDR3 is TGTGCCAGCAGCTACGGATATAGCAATCAGCCCCAGCATTTT.

V and J are TRBV7-3 and TRBJ1-5, with D possibly TRBD1 on 5 matching bases. Between the trimmed V and J ends, which lost 5 bases and 3 bases, there was a span of 17 bases. Germline V CDR1 and CDR2: SGHTA, FQGTGA. This CDR3 has 16 residues. The CDR3, as DNA: TGTGCCAGCAGCCTCTTGGGGGGGGTGATCAATCAGCCCCAGCATTTT. This codes for CASSLLGGVINQPQHF. The variable domain in full, with the rest retrieved from reference TRBV7-3 and TRBJ1-5, is GAGVSQTPSNKVTEKGKYVELRCDPISGHTALYWYRQSLGQGPEFLIYFQGTGAADDSGLPNDRFFAVRPEGSVSTLKIQRTERGDSAVYLCASSLLGGVINQPQHFGDGTRLSIL.

The chain recombines TRBV6-6 with TRBJ1-2; unclear D gene. Germline assignment: CDR1 MNHNY and CDR2 SVGAGI (reference sequence). The V gene lost 0 bases and the J gene lost 4 bases, with 6 bases spanning the gap. CDR3 size: 13 residues. CDR3 loop: CASSYSLTYGYTF. In nucleotides, the CDR3 is TGTGCCAGCAGTTACTCTTTGACCTATGGCTACACCTTC.

The V call is TRBV27, the J call TRBJ1-1; 9 bases are shared with TRBD1. CDR3 size: 13 residues. V lost 8 bases and J lost 5; bases outside the gene matches: 6. The V gene's germline CDR1 is MNHEY and CDR2 SMNVEV (reference sequence). Written as DNA, the CDR3 is TGTGCCAGCGGATCGACAGGGGGAACTGAAGCTTTCTTT. Its translation: CASGSTGGTEAFF.

DNA of the CDR3: TGCGCCAGCAGCTTGGGTTCGGGCAGCTTCTACGAGCAGTACTTC. Residues: CASSLGSGSFYEQYF. The V call is TRBV5-1, the J call TRBJ2-7; D not certain. CDR3 length: 15 residues. Trimming removed 0 bases at V and 3 bases at J, with 13 bases between. Germline V CDR1 and CDR2: SGHRS, YFSETQ.

The gene calls are TRBV28 and TRBJ2-5, with D unresolved. This CDR3 is 12 amino acids long. CDR1 and CDR2 from the germline V gene are MDHEN and SYDVKM. V lost 5 bases and J 2 bases, leaving 6 bases between the germline ends. CDR3 coding DNA: TGTGCCAGCAGTAGGGCGCAAGAGACCCAGTACTTC. Translating gives CASSRAQETQYF.

This chain joins TRBV28 and TRBJ2-7; 10 bases are a match to TRBD2. V lost 7 bases to trimming and J lost 9 bases; unmatched junction nucleotides: 18. CDR3 size: 16 residues. The germline V gene has CDR1 MDHEN and CDR2 SYDVKM. This CDR3 reads CASTLGASGRRIAQYF. The CDR3 nucleotides are TGTGCCAGCACCCTGGGGGCTAGCGGGAGAAGGATTGCGCAGTACTTC.

Remarks on this clone: One junction end disagrees with the germline gene, perhaps due to a read error. The chain has TRBV2 and TRBJ2-1; 7 bases line up with TRBD1. Germline V gene lookup returns CDR1 SNHLY and CDR2 FYNNEI. This CDR3 spans 16 amino acids. CDR3 DNA: TGTGCCGGCAGGGACCTCCTCACCACCCCCCAACAGGGGAACTTCTTC. Translating it yields CAGRDLLTTPQQGNFF.

The genes are TRBV28 and TRBJ1-1, with D unclear. There are 10 residues in the CDR3. The germline gives CDR1 MDHEN, CDR2 SYDVKM. Trimming took 6 bases from V and 11 from J, leaving 10 bases between them. CDR3 sequence (DNA): TGTGCCAGCAGCCACGAGCGTGCTTTCTTT. This codes for CASSHERAFF.

As concerns this clone: Other DNA variants within this sample encode the same CDR3. This chain connects TRBV28 to TRBJ1-1; D remains unclear. CDR3 length: 15 amino acids. Trimming took 1 base from V and 0 from J, leaving 9 bases between them. The germline V gene has CDR1 MDHEN and CDR2 SYDVKM. The CDR3 bases are TGTGCCAGCAGTTTATTCACGGAGGTGAACACTGAAGCTTTCTTT. It encodes CASSLFTEVNTEAFF.

This chain connects TRBV4-1 to TRBJ2-7; D not resolved. The CDR3 loop spans 14 amino acids. Germline-derived CDR1 and CDR2 are MGHRA and YSYEKL. Trimming removed 1 base from V and 3 bases from J, with 10 bases in between. The CDR3 sequence: CASSQGIGNYEQYF. CDR3 bases: TGCGCCAGCAGCCAAGGGATAGGGAACTACGAGCAGTACTTC.

Notes on this clone: This may be a read error, as it is one base from a much larger clone. The rearrangement uses TRBV5-1 and TRBJ1-1; D ambiguous. CDR1 is SGHRS and CDR2 is YFSETQ in the germline V gene. The CDR3 extends over 16 amino acids. The CDR3 DNA sequence: TGCGCCGGCAGCTTGCGGGGTCGGGTCCTTAACACTGAAGCTTTCTTT. Protein: CAGSLRGRVLNTEAFF.

This chain joins TRBV19 and TRBJ1-4; D is perhaps TRBD1 (6 bases). Trimming left V 3 bases short and J 4 bases short, with 15 bases between. CDR3 length: 16 amino acids. Germline V gives CDR1 LNHDA, CDR2 SQIVND (reference sequence). The CDR3 DNA reads TGTGCCAGTAGTATTTCCGGGACATCAGTTAATGAAAAACTGTTTTTT. This translates into CASSISGTSVNEKLFF.

The rearrangement joins TRBV5-6 to TRBJ2-7, with TRBD1 identical over 7 bases. V trimming: 4 bases; J trimming: 3 bases; junction bases outside the gene matches: 10. The CDR3 totals 15 residues. Germline CDR1 and CDR2: SGHDT and YYEEEE. The CDR3 here is CASSTGQTHIYEQYF. As DNA, the CDR3 is TGTGCCAGCAGCACGGGACAGACTCATATCTACGAGCAGTACTTC.

This clone has only a few counts. The chain combines TRBV30 with TRBJ2-7; D ambiguous. Trimming stripped 4 bases from V and 3 bases from J, with 10 bases between. The CDR3 runs to 12 residues. Germline V gene sequence: CDR1 GTSNPN, CDR2 SVGIG (reference sequence). This CDR3 reads CAWTASSYEQYF. As DNA, the CDR3 is TGTGCCTGGACGGCAAGTAGCTACGAGCAGTACTTC.

The V and J genes are TRBV30 and TRBJ2-3, with 7 bases aligning to TRBD2. V shed 4 bases and J 2 bases; nucleotides not matched to a gene: 3. Germline values: CDR1 GTSNPN, CDR2 SVGIG (reference sequence). This CDR3 has 13 residues. CDR3 amino acids: CAWMGRATDTQYF. CDR3 in DNA: TGTGCCTGGATGGGGAGGGCCACAGATACGCAGTATTTT.

This sequence joins TRBV5-6 and TRBJ1-1; TRBD1 aligns across 7 bases. The germline V gene encodes CDR1 SGHDT and CDR2 YYEEEE. J gave up 4 bases and V 4 bases, and 13 bases lay outside the gene matches. This CDR3 has 16 residues. The CDR3 protein is CASSLATGTAITEAFF. DNA of the CDR3: TGTGCCAGCAGCCTCGCAACCGGGACAGCGATCACTGAAGCTTTCTTT.

The rearrangement uses TRBV7-2 and TRBJ2-5, with 10 bases fitting TRBD2. Germline lookup yields CDR1 SGHTA and CDR2 FQGNSA. V shed 1 base, J shed 5 bases, and the junction held 13 bases outside the gene matches. The CDR3 covers 18 residues. Here the CDR3 reads CASSLVAGGLSQLETQYF. CDR3 DNA: TGTGCCAGCAGCTTAGTAGCGGGAGGCCTCTCGCAACTTGAGACCCAGTACTTC.

V is TRBV5-1 and J is TRBJ2-7; D is unresolved. From germline, CDR1 is SGHRS and CDR2 YFSETQ. This CDR3 is built from 15 residues. Trimming removed 3 bases at V and 0 bases at J, with 13 bases between. CDR3 nucleotides: TGCGCCAGCAGCTATTTTTTGGGTATCTCCTACGAGCAGTACTTC. This translates into CASSYFLGISYEQYF.